The T cell receptor beta chain under discussion was sequenced for a study of long-term antiretroviral therapy in people with HIV (dated 2022 in TCRdb). Looking at the study overall: The earliest samples were collected approximately a decade before the 2015 WHO recommendation for immediate ART, a period when ART was typically delayed until CD4 counts fell. No cross-contamination during QIAcube processing turned up in test extractions that ran a monoclonal T-cell line alongside 30 or so polyclonal samples. A retrospective serial study tested whether changes in peripheral blood TRB repertoire composition and diversity were associated with ART initiation and durable HIV suppression. A total of under 250 cryopreserved PBMC samples were contributed to the cohort by 30 adults with confirmed HIV infection, with samples collected serially over a mean of approximately six years (range 1-12). Of the roughly 32 participants with HIV, roughly twelve were female.

Inclusion was restricted to participants for whom at least one PBMC sample before ART initiation and at least two post-ART samples were available. Every participant with HIV received treatment in the United States of America. Before DNA extraction, cryopreserved samples containing about 0.9-10 million PBMC were thawed and washed. At the time of the earliest PBMC sample, participants with HIV were aged between about 23 and 54 years. PBMC samples from each participant spanned 1-4 timepoints before ART initiation and 2-8 timepoints after ART initiation, with a median of 7 samples. Serial HIV viral load, CD4+ T-cell count, ART history and demographic data were obtained for every participant. A Qiagen kit on a QIAcube was used to extract genomic DNA from unsorted PBMC, with samples processed in batches of 12. To note about this clone: Its antigen is currently not known. One base away there is no much larger clone; base qualities are not given.

The paper as a whole reports these results and caveats: Expanded TRB clones identified before ART initiation dominated the repertoire across all time points, though the dominance fluctuated and decreased in many PLHIV after ART. Unsorted PBMC were profiled instead of sorted CD4+ and CD8+ T cells because pre-ART samples had limited cell numbers. Starting ART was linked to a significant rise in TRB diversity, yet even with long-term ART the diversity remained significantly lower than in transplant donor controls. Inferences about post-ART repertoire changes were limited because no data were available on ART adherence, viral resistance or therapy changes. Samples dated from about 2003 to 2018, and the ART regimens used may be less effective than current ones. Since PBMC availability was limited, sequencing covered only the TCR beta chain, with no alpha chain pairing. Narrower CDR3 length ranges were observed in HIV repertoires than in controls, and an antigen-experienced repertoire with only a slight naive shift after ART was suggested by the network structure.

As encoded in the germline V gene, CDR1 is ENHRY while CDR2 is SYGVKD. V has 0 bases trimmed and J has 6 bases trimmed; junction bases matching no gene number 12. CDR3 length: 18 amino acids, cysteine to phenylalanine. Only the CDR3 region is kept as DNA, spanning 54 bases read in frame from base 1. Sequencing of the TRB variable region was done with the immunoSEQ hsTCRB v3.0 assay at survey level resolution. A depth of about 40,000-55,000 T-cell genomes per sample was targeted for TRB sequencing. Pooled TRB libraries were sequenced on an Illumina MiSeq with a v3 150-cycle kit. Per the authors' processing: Repertoire analysis ran in R within a reproducible Nextflow workflow covering QC, data transformation and analysis. Custom analyses were implemented in LymphoSeq2, an R package for AIRR-Seq data exploration. Several samples that yielded fewer than 5000 total TRB sequences were excluded, so that under 200 HIV repertoires were analyzed. Among the roughly 200 retained HIV repertoires, 55 to 65 were collected before ART initiation and fewer than 150 were collected after ART initiation. Repertoires were downsampled to 5000 TRB nucleotide sequences, with summary statistics averaged over 100 downsampling iterations. Only TRB sequences with CDR3 regions of at least seven amino acids were retained for analysis. Two measures captured diversity: a Shannon entropy-derived clonality score and the Gini coefficient. Repertoire networks linked the top 5000 CDR3 amino acid sequences whenever two sequences differed by an edit distance of one. For TRB CDR3 amino acid sequences, antigen specificity groups and MHC restriction were predicted with GLIPH2. To flag known CMV, EBV, HIV or tissue antigen associations, CDR3 amino acid sequences were matched against VDJdb and McPAS-TCR. Pre-ART, post-ART and control groups were compared with Wilcoxon signed-rank tests and Holm-Bonferroni correction. TCRdb holds this immuneACCESS table with in-frame rearrangements only. Some clones are missing; in checked studies, unresolved V genes explain under half, and the rest has no known cause. V and J calls plus clone size are reproduced from that table; the DNA served to infer D and trimming. Here the sample has tens of thousands of clones; 65% to 90% occur a single time. Together, the top ten hold 2% to 2.5% of the sample.

Sample: unsorted PBMCs, taken 3 years after starting antiretroviral therapy. The receptor's source is a man aged 50 to 60 with HIV. This chain joins TRBV10-3 to TRBJ2-7; 12 central nucleotides agree with TRBD2. For the CDR3, the sequence is CAISESLAGGTTEVEQYF. The sequence in DNA is TGTGCCATCAGTGAGTCTCTAGCGGGGGGGACAACCGAGGTCGAGCAGTACTTC.